The rows below give T cell receptor beta chains drawn from one sample of a study of shared clonotypes between healthy human individuals. The protocol was immunoSEQ multiplex PCR, while the TCRdb copy is restricted to in-frame clones and leaves out a portion. The sample lists roughly 2,500,000 clones, approximately 94% occurring once. Sequences were obtained from naive CD4+ T cells from PBMCs. These receptors came from a young man in good health. Some clones in this sample may be carry-over from other donors' samples. The CDR3 runs from the conserved cysteine through the conserved F or W. D genes are given only for firm matches. Rows give clone size only sometimes, using once, few, many, or a class for an expanded clone.

-	-	TRBV7-9	TRBJ1-6	CASRQYNSPLHF	TGTGCCAGCCGACAGTATAATTCACCCCTCCACTTT
-	-	TRBV18	TRBJ2-1	CASSPGASGLNEQFF	TGTGCCAGCTCCCCAGGGGCTAGCGGTTTAAATGAGCAGTTCTTC
TRBD2	-	TRBV6-6	TRBJ2-5	CASRDASGVGTQYF	TGTGCCAGCAGAGATGCTAGCGGGGTGGGGACCCAGTACTTC
TRBD2	-	TRBV29-1	TRBJ2-7	CSVGTSGSRDRYEQYF	TGCAGCGTCGGGACTAGCGGGAGTCGGGACCGGTACGAGCAGTACTTC
-	-	TRBV28	TRBJ2-7	CASSFLAGPGREQYF	TGTGCCAGCAGTTTTTTGGCCGGACCGGGGCGCGAGCAGTACTTC
TRBD1	-	TRBV19	TRBJ1-1	CASRTGGKAFF	TGTGCCAGTAGGACAGGGGGCAAGGCTTTCTTT
-	-	TRBV27	TRBJ1-1	CASISGSRNTEAFF	TGTGCCAGCATCTCAGGGAGCAGGAACACTGAAGCTTTCTTT
-	-	TRBV5-5	TRBJ2-1	CASSWASDSNEQFF	TGTGCCAGCAGCTGGGCCAGCGACAGCAATGAGCAGTTCTTC
-	-	TRBV2	TRBJ1-1	CASTNRGLAFF	TGTGCCAGCACCAACCGGGGATTAGCTTTCTTT
-	-	TRBV28	TRBJ1-5	CASNRSARLGNQPQHF	TGTGCCAGCAATCGCTCCGCGCGGCTGGGCAATCAGCCCCAGCATTTT
TRBD2	-	TRBV9	TRBJ2-1	CASSAKAGRGNEQFF	TGTGCCAGCAGCGCTAAAGCGGGGCGGGGTAATGAGCAGTTCTTC
TRBD1	-	TRBV28	TRBJ2-7	CASTLPGTAYEQYF	TGTGCCAGCACCCTGCCCGGGACAGCCTACGAGCAGTACTTC
-	-	TRBV9	TRBJ1-2	CASSVAGGSYYGYTF	TGTGCCAGCAGCGTAGCGGGCGGCTCTTACTATGGCTACACCTTC
-	-	TRBV5-1	TRBJ1-1	CASRRTTGVGTEAFF	TGCGCCAGCAGACGGACGACGGGGGTAGGAACTGAAGCTTTCTTT
TRBD1	-	TRBV2	TRBJ1-1	CASRPTGSTEAFF	TGTGCCAGCAGGCCGACAGGGAGCACTGAAGCTTTCTTT
-	-	TRBV5-1	TRBJ1-4	CASSLDRRATNEKLFF	TGCGCCAGCAGCTTGGACCGGAGGGCAACTAATGAAAAACTGTTTTTT
-	-	TRBV6-5	TRBJ1-1	CATSPARQNTEAFF	TGTGCCACGAGTCCGGCCAGACAGAACACTGAAGCTTTCTTT
TRBD1	few	TRBV30	TRBJ1-5	CAWSEGTGGLYSNQPQHF	TGTGCCTGGAGCGAGGGGACAGGGGGCCTGTATAGCAATCAGCCCCAGCATTTT
-	-	TRBV6-6	TRBJ2-5	CASSRTDQETQYF	TGTGCCAGCAGTAGGACAGACCAAGAGACCCAGTACTTC
TRBD2	-	TRBV7-3	TRBJ2-5	CASSPGGYLGETQYF	TGTGCCAGCAGCCCGGGGGGGTATCTAGGAGAGACCCAGTACTTC
-	few	TRBV28	TRBJ1-5	CASSLFPDSNQPQHF	TGTGCCAGCAGTTTATTCCCGGATAGCAATCAGCCCCAGCATTTT
-	-	TRBV14	TRBJ2-7	CASSQGGARHYEQYF	TGTGCCAGCAGCCAAGGGGGGGCAAGGCACTACGAGCAGTACTTC